The 14 T cell receptor beta chains reported below all come from one sample, sequenced in a study of blood T cell repertoires in COVID-19. Repertoires were generated with immunoSEQ multiplex PCR, while TCRdb's copy carries only in-frame clones and drops some. In the table there are roughly 380,000 clones, about 89% of which are singletons. Sequenced sample: PBMCs or T cells enriched from blood (not recorded which). These receptors were obtained from a man younger than 45 who had recovered from COVID-19.

The chain links TRBV18 to TRBJ2-2; 9 bases line up with TRBD1. Germline V lookup: CDR1 KGHSH, CDR2 LQKENI. The CDR3 is 16 residues long. J was trimmed by 3 bases and V by 5 bases; bases with no gene match: 7. CDR3 DNA sequence: TGTGCCAGCTCAACCCGGACAGGGGCGTACACCGGGGAGCTGTTTTTT. Translating it yields CASSTRTGAYTGELFF.

This chain connects TRBV30 to TRBJ1-4, with D perhaps matching TRBD1 (5 bases). Deletions cut 1 base from V and 10 bases from J, with 13 bases between. Germline assignment: CDR1 GTSNPN and CDR2 SVGIG (reference sequence). This CDR3 is 13 amino acids long. The CDR3 DNA follows: TGTGCCTGGAGTGGCGCAGGGTTCGGAAAACTGTTTTTT. Translated: CAWSGAGFGKLFF. Supplemented by reference TRBV30 and TRBJ1-4, the full variable domain reads SQTIHQWPATLVQPVGSPLSLECTVEGTSNPNLYWYRQAAGRGLQLLFYSVGIGQISSEVPQNLSASRPQDRQFILSSKKLLLSDSGFYLCAWSGAGFGKLFFGSGTQLSVL.

The genes are TRBV7-2 and TRBJ2-2, with TRBD2 as a possible D gene (7 bases). The CDR3 sequence is 16 residues long. V was cut by 4 bases and J by 2 bases, with 14 bases left in between. Per the germline V gene, CDR1 is SGHTA and CDR2 is FQGNSA. The DNA of the CDR3 is TGTGCCAGCAGCTCGGGGGGCTCCGTCAACACCGGGGAGCTGTTTTTT. It translates to CASSSGGSVNTGELFF.

The chain is built from TRBV3-1 (or the pseudogene TRBV3-2) and TRBJ2-1; D possibly corresponds to TRBD2 (7 bases). Trimming removed 1 base at V and 9 bases at J, with 10 bases between. Germline V lookup: CDR1 LGHDT, CDR2 YNNKEL (reference sequence). The CDR3 has 13 residues. The chain's CDR3 is CASSQGGGAEQFF. The CDR3 region has the DNA TGTGCCAGCAGCCAAGGAGGGGGGGCTGAGCAGTTCTTC.

The chain links TRBV30 to TRBJ1-2; D perhaps matches TRBD1 (6 bases). Per germline, CDR1 GTSNPN and CDR2 SVGIG (reference sequence). Between the trimmed V and J ends, which lost 2 bases and 6 bases, there was a span of 19 bases. There are 15 residues in the CDR3. The CDR3, as DNA: TGTGCCTGGAGTAGTATGGTCCCGGGGGGCCATGGCTACACCTTC. Translation gives CAWSSMVPGGHGYTF. The complete variable domain, with remaining parts taken from reference TRBV30 and TRBJ1-2, reads SQTIHQWPATLVQPVGSPLSLECTVEGTSNPNLYWYRQAAGRGLQLLFYSVGIGQISSEVPQNLSASRPQDRQFILSSKKLLLSDSGFYLCAWSSMVPGGHGYTFGSGTRLTVV.

V gene TRBV21-1 combines with J gene TRBJ2-7; TRBD1 reflects the table's D call only, with no check against the DNA. TRBV21-1 is noted as a pseudogene. This CDR3 comprises 16 residues. The chain's CDR3 is CASSKARRTGVWEQYF. The DNA of the CDR3 is TGTGCCAGCAGCAAAGCGCGCAGGACAGGGGTTTGGGAGCAGTACTTC.

The chain combines TRBV23-1 with TRBJ2-7, with 10 bases that match TRBD1. Being an ORF, TRBV23-1 has a function that is uncertain. The CDR3 extends over 13 amino acids. Trimming removed 10 bases from V and 5 bases from J; junction bases left unmatched: 8. The CDR3 DNA follows: TGCGCCACGGAGGACAGGGGGAGCCACGAGCAGTACTTC. This sequence encodes CATEDRGSHEQYF.

This sequence joins TRBV7-8 and TRBJ1-2; no clear D. The CDR3 sequence is 13 residues long. V dropped 1 base and J dropped 7 bases, with 10 bases sitting between them. From germline, CDR1 is SGHVS and CDR2 FQNEAQ. CDR3 region: CASSLEYAGGYTF. CDR3 bases: TGTGCCAGCAGCTTAGAATACGCGGGTGGCTACACCTTC. The variable domain in full, completed from reference TRBV7-8 and TRBJ1-2, reads GAGVSQSPRYKVAKRGQDVALRCDPISGHVSLFWYQQALGQGPEFLTYFQNEAQLDKSGLPSDRFFAERPEGSVSTLKIQRTQQEDSAVYLCASSLEYAGGYTFGSGTRLTVV.

V is TRBV6-6 and J is TRBJ1-1; 7 bases fit TRBD1. J lost 8 bases, V lost 6 bases, and 6 bases had no gene match. CDR3 length equals 12 residues. Germline CDR1 reads MNHNY; CDR2 reads SVGAGI (reference sequence). DNA for the CDR3: TGTGCCAGCAGCTTAGACAGGGCCGAAGCTTTCTTT. It codes for CASSLDRAEAFF.

The chain combines TRBV9 with TRBJ1-3, with 7 bases fitting TRBD1. Germline lookup yields CDR1 SGDLS and CDR2 YYNGEE. The CDR3 consists of 14 residues. J was trimmed by 4 bases and V by 3 bases; bases with no gene match: 4. The CDR3 region is CASSATGDGNTIYF. CDR3 sequence (DNA): TGTGCCAGCAGCGCTACAGGGGACGGAAACACCATATATTTT. The variable domain in full, with the rest retrieved from reference TRBV9 and TRBJ1-3, is DSGVTQTPKHLITATGQRVTLRCSPRSGDLSVYWYQQSLDQGLQFLIQYYNGEERAKGNILERFSAQQFPDLHSELNLSSLELGDSALYFCASSATGDGNTIYFGEGSWLTVV.

The CDR3 coding sequence is TGTGCCATCAGTGACAGGGGCGGTGGTCAGCCCCAGCATTTT. As protein: CAISDRGGGQPQHF. The chain couples TRBV10-3 to TRBJ1-5; possibly TRBD1 for D (6 bases). The V gene lost 3 bases and the J gene lost 6 bases, with 12 bases spanning the gap. This CDR3 has 14 residues. CDR1 is ENHRY, CDR2 SYGVKD, per germline.

The chain recombines TRBV19 with TRBJ1-5; D gene unclear. CDR1 and CDR2 (germline): LNHDA, SQIVND (reference sequence). V lost 7 bases and J 0 bases, leaving 16 bases between the germline ends. This CDR3 contains 16 residues. The CDR3 is CASTPSGLYSNQPQHF. The DNA for the CDR3 is TGTGCCAGTACACCTTCAGGTCTGTATAGCAATCAGCCCCAGCATTTT.

The chain combines TRBV15 with TRBJ2-3; 12 bases agree with TRBD2. Trimming at V came to 5 bases and at J to 0 bases, leaving 3 bases not matched to a gene. The CDR3 runs to 16 residues. Germline lookup yields CDR1 LNHNV and CDR2 YYDKDF (reference sequence). The CDR3 loop is CATSGLAGSSTDTQYF. Written as DNA, the CDR3 is TGTGCCACCAGCGGACTAGCGGGATCTAGCACAGATACGCAGTATTTT.

In its sample, this clone was seen many times. The V and J genes are TRBV7-9 and TRBJ1-2; perhaps TRBD1 as D (5 bases). The V and J ends lost 4 bases and 6 bases respectively, with 9 bases between them. CDR1 and CDR2 (germline): SEHNR, FQNEAQ (reference sequence). CDR3 length: 12 residues. The chain's CDR3 is CASSSLQDGYTF. The CDR3 DNA sequence: TGTGCCAGCAGCTCCTTACAGGATGGCTACACCTTC.